The T cell receptor (beta chain) described here comes from a study of CD8+ T cells in alopecia areata. General study results and limits: Tofacitinib produced a significant decrease in scalp clonality and in expanded CD8+ clones among the top 100. Many expanded lesional clones persisted in scalp and blood during tofacitinib treatment. Relative to mice, TCR sharing across patients was less clear, a difference possibly HLA-related.

Extracted RNA was reverse transcribed, and the resulting cDNA served as sequencing template. The method was immunoSEQ multiplex PCR; TCRdb's version includes in-frame clones alone and lacks a portion of them. Of 80,000 to 95,000 clones listed, 44% are singletons. CDR3 size: 13 residues. Germline-derived CDR1 and CDR2 are SGHRS and YFSETQ. Treatment reported: oral pan-JAK inhibitor, 5-10 mg twice daily. As to this clone: Antigen specificity is unknown.

The input for sequencing was CD8+ T cells sorted from blood, taken at week 24, from a patient treated with tofacitinib. This receptor was taken from a human donor with alopecia areata. The chain joins TRBV5-1 to TRBJ2-5, with 8 bases identical to TRBD1. The J call may not be correct, given that the DNA end is closer to TRBJ2-7. The CDR3 DNA reads as TGCGCCAGCAGCTATAACAGGGGGTACGAGCAGTACTTC. Translated: CASSYNRGYEQYF.